Detailed here is one T cell receptor beta chain. The antigen is undetermined. This sample was included in a study of T-cell memory formation after mild COVID-19. Study-level findings and limits: Shrinking CD4+ clones were chiefly CM and EM; CD8+ ones were chiefly EMRA. Whereas later expanders leaned CD4+, clones contracting day 15 to 85 showed a balanced CD4/CD8 makeup.

5'RACE with constant-segment primers built TCRalpha and TCRbeta cDNA libraries with UMIs. Each CDR3 protein is one row after TCRdb ran MiXCR on the 5' RACE reads. The data show more than 250,000 distinct CDR3 sequences, more than 15% seen once. The germline V and J ends were trimmed by 8 bases and 4 bases, with 18 bases remaining between them. CDR3 size: 15 residues. The germline gives CDR1 LNHNV, CDR2 YYDKDF (reference sequence). The sequenced sample was PBMCs or a T cell subset sorted from them (not recorded which). The chain has TRBV15 and TRBJ2-1; perhaps TRBD2 as D (6 bases). The sequence was collected from a young man who had mild COVID-19 (a few samples of this study predate the infection). Cell type and time point are not known. The CDR3: CATEAGTGYYNEQFF. In nucleotides, the CDR3 is TGTGCCACCGAAGCCGGGACTGGATATTACAATGAGCAGTTCTTC.